Listed below are T cell receptor beta chains from one sample, sequenced in a study of CD8 T cells in Susac syndrome. TCRdb redid the calling of the immunoSEQ multiplex PCR reads with MiXCR, one entry per CDR3 protein. The repertoire includes 160,000 or so distinct CDR3 sequences, around 96% of them detected once, and 0.15% to 0.2% sits in the top ten. Specimen: CD8+ T cells from PBMCs. Receptors were obtained from a human donor with multiple sclerosis. Each CDR3 is given with its conserved first and last residue. The order of the fields is D gene, clone size, J gene, V gene, CDR3 DNA, CDR3 protein. D genes are given only for firm matches. Clone sizes are given selectively: once, few, many, or a class where the clone is expanded.

D gene: TRBD1; clone size: -; J gene: TRBJ2-5; V gene: TRBV5-6; CDR3 DNA: TGTGCCAGCAGCTGGGACAGAGTACAAGAGACCCAGTACTTC; CDR3 protein: CASSWDRVQETQYF
D gene: -; clone size: -; J gene: TRBJ2-1; V gene: TRBV20-1; CDR3 DNA: TGCAGTGCTAGCGGAGTCCCTGAGCAGTTCTTC; CDR3 protein: CSASGVPEQFF
D gene: -; clone size: -; J gene: TRBJ1-2; V gene: TRBV29-1; CDR3 DNA: TGCAGCGCCGGCGAGCGACCGCATGGCTACACCTTC; CDR3 protein: CSAGERPHGYTF
D gene: -; clone size: once; J gene: TRBJ1-5; V gene: TRBV20-1; CDR3 DNA: TGCAGTGCTGAGGGCACAGTCGATCAGCCCCAGCATTTT; CDR3 protein: CSAEGTVDQPQHF
D gene: TRBD2; clone size: -; J gene: TRBJ2-7; V gene: TRBV6-5; CDR3 DNA: TGTGCCAGCAGTTCGGGACTAGCGGGGTTTGAGCAGTACTTC; CDR3 protein: CASSSGLAGFEQYF
D gene: -; clone size: -; J gene: TRBJ2-5; V gene: TRBV6-5; CDR3 DNA: TGTGCCAGCAGTTACGGAGACAGCAAAGAGACCCAGTACTTC; CDR3 protein: CASSYGDSKETQYF
D gene: TRBD2; clone size: -; J gene: TRBJ2-5; V gene: TRBV24-1; CDR3 DNA: TGTGCCACCGAACCCTGGACTAGCGGGGACGAGACCCAGTACTTC; CDR3 protein: CATEPWTSGDETQYF
D gene: TRBD1; clone size: -; J gene: TRBJ2-3; V gene: TRBV9; CDR3 DNA: TGTGCCAGCACCGCAGGGGGTCTAGATACGCAGTATTTT; CDR3 protein: CASTAGGLDTQYF
D gene: -; clone size: -; J gene: TRBJ1-2; V gene: TRBV29-1; CDR3 DNA: TGCAGCGTTGAAGATCCAGGGGCGTTTAACTATGGCTACACCTTC; CDR3 protein: CSVEDPGAFNYGYTF
D gene: TRBD1; clone size: -; J gene: TRBJ1-2; V gene: TRBV29-1; CDR3 DNA: TGCAGCGTTGAAGATCTCAAGGGATTGGCAGGGGGTTATGGCTACACCTTC; CDR3 protein: CSVEDLKGLAGGYGYTF
D gene: TRBD2; clone size: -; J gene: TRBJ2-1; V gene: TRBV27; CDR3 DNA: TGTGCCAGCAGTTTTGGTGGCTGGGGGGGCAATGAGCAGTTCTTC; CDR3 protein: CASSFGGWGGNEQFF
D gene: -; clone size: -; J gene: TRBJ1-1; V gene: TRBV20-1; CDR3 DNA: TGCAGTGCTAGAGGAGCTTTCTTT; CDR3 protein: CSARGAFF
D gene: TRBD1; clone size: -; J gene: TRBJ2-7; V gene: TRBV12-3/TRBV12-4; CDR3 DNA: TGTGCCAGCAGCCGAGATCCGGGACAGGGGGGCCACGAGCAGTACTTC; CDR3 protein: CASSRDPGQGGHEQYF
D gene: TRBD1; clone size: -; J gene: TRBJ2-4; V gene: TRBV7-2; CDR3 DNA: TGTGCCAGCAGCTCCACAGGGGTGGACATTCAGTACTTC; CDR3 protein: CASSSTGVDIQYF
D gene: TRBD1; clone size: -; J gene: TRBJ2-7; V gene: TRBV5-1; CDR3 DNA: TGCGCCAGCCAGCTTTTTCCGGGACAGGGTGAAAAGGTGATCCACGAGCAGTACTTC; CDR3 protein: CASQLFPGQGEKVIHEQYF
D gene: TRBD1; clone size: -; J gene: TRBJ1-1; V gene: TRBV29-1; CDR3 DNA: TGCAGCGGATCCGGGACAGCTAATGAAGCTTTCTTT; CDR3 protein: CSGSGTANEAFF
D gene: -; clone size: -; J gene: TRBJ2-1; V gene: TRBV4-2; CDR3 DNA: TGTGCCAGCAGCCAAGGACTCGAGCGTAACTACAATGAGCAGTTCTTC; CDR3 protein: CASSQGLERNYNEQFF
D gene: -; clone size: -; J gene: TRBJ2-7; V gene: TRBV7-9; CDR3 DNA: TGTGCCAGCAGCTCGGACAGAACCTACGAGCAGTACTTC; CDR3 protein: CASSSDRTYEQYF
D gene: -; clone size: -; J gene: TRBJ1-2; V gene: TRBV6-1; CDR3 DNA: TGTGCCAGCAGGCTCCTTTGGACAGACAACTATGGCTACACCTTC; CDR3 protein: CASRLLWTDNYGYTF
D gene: -; clone size: -; J gene: TRBJ2-7; V gene: TRBV4-2; CDR3 DNA: TGTGCCAGCAGCCGGGGGAAGGGGGGCGGATACGAGCAGTACTTC; CDR3 protein: CASSRGKGGGYEQYF
D gene: TRBD1; clone size: -; J gene: TRBJ2-3; V gene: TRBV9; CDR3 DNA: TGTGCCAGCCACCCGGGACAGGTCGCAGATACGCAGTATTTT; CDR3 protein: CASHPGQVADTQYF
D gene: TRBD1; clone size: -; J gene: TRBJ2-1; V gene: TRBV27; CDR3 DNA: TGTGCCAGCAGTTTTAGGGACAGGGGTGTTTATGAGCAGTTCTTC; CDR3 protein: CASSFRDRGVYEQFF